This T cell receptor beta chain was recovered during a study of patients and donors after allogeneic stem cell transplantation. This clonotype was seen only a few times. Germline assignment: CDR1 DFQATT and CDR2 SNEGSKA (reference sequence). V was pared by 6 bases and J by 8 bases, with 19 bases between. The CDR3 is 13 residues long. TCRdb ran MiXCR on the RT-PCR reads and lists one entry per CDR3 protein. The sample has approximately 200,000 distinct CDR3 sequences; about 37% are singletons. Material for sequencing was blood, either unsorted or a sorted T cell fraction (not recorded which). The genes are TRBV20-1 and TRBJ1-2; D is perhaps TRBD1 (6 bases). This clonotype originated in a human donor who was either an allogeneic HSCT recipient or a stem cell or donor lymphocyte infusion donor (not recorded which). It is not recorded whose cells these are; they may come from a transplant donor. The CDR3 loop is CSAARQGPEGYTF. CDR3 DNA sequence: TGCAGTGCCGCCAGGCAGGGGCCCGAAGGCTACACCTTC.